Listed here are 26 T cell receptor beta chains from one sample, sequenced in a study of T cells in tumors after PD-1 blockade. Here immunoSEQ multiplex PCR was the method, and the copy in TCRdb shows in-frame clones only, minus some. The table includes 20,000 to 25,000 clones, just under 80% detected once. The material was PBMCs, obtained before anti-PD-1 treatment. All receptors derive from a human donor with basal cell carcinoma.

This chain joins TRBV7-3 and TRBJ2-7; TRBD2 agrees at 7 bases. Germline V gene data show CDR1 as SGHTA and CDR2 as FQGTGA. This CDR3 has 13 amino acids. After removal of 1 base from V and 6 bases from J, the junction contained 3 bases not matched to a gene. CDR3 bases: TGTGCCAGCAGCTTAAACTCGGGGGGCGAGCAGTACTTC. Protein product: CASSLNSGGEQYF.

The gene calls are TRBV2 and TRBJ1-1; tentative D call: TRBD1 (6 bases). The length of the CDR3 is 14 residues. Trimming shortened V by 2 bases and J by 2 bases, and 9 bases separated the two germline ends. Germline CDR1 reads SNHLY; CDR2 reads FYNNEI. The CDR3 spells CASSERTVNTEAFF. The CDR3 DNA follows: TGTGCCAGCAGTGAAAGGACAGTTAACACTGAAGCTTTCTTT.

This chain joins TRBV7-2 and TRBJ2-1; maybe TRBD2 (6 bases). Germline V gene lookup returns CDR1 SGHTA and CDR2 FQGNSA. The germline V and J ends were trimmed by 1 base and 7 bases, with 17 bases remaining between them. The CDR3 covers 16 residues. CDR3 in amino acids: CASSLDRRAYGNEQFF. The CDR3 DNA sequence: TGTGCCAGCAGCTTAGACCGGAGGGCCTACGGGAATGAGCAGTTCTTC.

The V and J genes are TRBV7-9 and TRBJ2-7, with D possibly TRBD1 on 6 matching bases. The CDR3 has 14 residues. CDR1 is SEHNR and CDR2 is FQNEAQ in the germline V gene (reference sequence). The ends were cut back, 5 bases at V and 2 bases at J, with 13 bases in the middle. The CDR3 nucleotides read TGTGCCAGCAGCGGCGAGACAGGACCCTACGAGCAGTACTTC. Translating gives CASSGETGPYEQYF.

The V gene is TRBV10-1, the J gene TRBJ2-7; 14 bases match TRBD2. The V and J ends lost 3 bases and 5 bases, in that order; junction bases with no gene match: 12. This CDR3 region has 18 residues. The germline V gene encodes CDR1 WNHNN and CDR2 SYGVQD (reference sequence). The CDR3: CASSDTTSGRAGMNEQYF. The CDR3 nucleotides are TGCGCCAGCAGTGACACGACTAGCGGGAGGGCCGGGATGAACGAGCAGTACTTC.

CDR3 protein: CASSFRDRETQYF. The CDR3 DNA reads as TGTGCCAGCAGTTTCCGGGATCGCGAGACCCAGTACTTC. The chain employs TRBV27 and TRBJ2-5; a possible D gene is TRBD2 (5 bases). Germline V CDR1 and CDR2: MNHEY, SMNVEV (reference sequence). Trimming shortened V by 3 bases and J by 5 bases, and 10 bases separated the two germline ends. This CDR3 comprises 13 residues.

The chain joins TRBV19 to TRBJ2-7, with D perhaps matching TRBD1 (5 bases). The V gene's germline CDR1 is LNHDA and CDR2 SQIVND (reference sequence). This CDR3 has 13 residues. Trimming stripped 0 bases from V and 6 bases from J, with 9 bases between. The CDR3 sequence: CASSIESDSEQYF. CDR3 sequence (DNA): TGTGCCAGTAGTATAGAAAGCGACAGCGAGCAGTACTTC.

The V and J genes are TRBV28 and TRBJ2-7, with 16 bases lining up with TRBD2. Per the germline V gene, CDR1 is MDHEN and CDR2 is SYDVKM. CDR3 size: 18 residues. The ends lost 6 bases at V and 2 bases at J; junction bases unmatched: 10. CDR3 loop: CASSPPGTSGREPYEQYF. In DNA form, the CDR3 reads TGTGCCAGCAGCCCTCCGGGGACTAGCGGGAGGGAGCCCTACGAGCAGTACTTC.

This chain joins TRBV7-2 and TRBJ2-2; D unresolved. V was cut by 0 bases and J by 4 bases, with 6 bases left in between. Per the germline V gene, CDR1 is SGHTA and CDR2 is FQGNSA. The CDR3 is made up of 14 amino acids. The CDR3 is CASSLAAITGELFF. The DNA for the CDR3 is TGTGCCAGCAGCTTAGCAGCGATCACCGGGGAGCTGTTTTTT.

The gene calls are TRBV4-3 and TRBJ1-3; 11 bases line up with TRBD1. CDR3 size: 17 residues. V dropped 2 bases and J dropped 3; count of bases not matched to a gene: 6. Per germline, CDR1 LGHNA and CDR2 YSLEER. Here the CDR3 DNA reads TGCGCCAGCAGCCAAACCGGGACAGGGGGTATTGGAAACACCATATATTTT. Translating it yields CASSQTGTGGIGNTIYF.

V and J are TRBV27 and TRBJ2-5; 8 bases align to TRBD2. The CDR3 extends over 13 amino acids. The J segment lost 2 bases and the V segment lost 6 bases, leaving 2 bases of the junction unmatched. The germline V gene has CDR1 MNHEY and CDR2 SMNVEV (reference sequence). The CDR3: CASRLAEQETQYF. In DNA form, the CDR3 reads TGTGCCAGCAGACTAGCGGAGCAAGAGACCCAGTACTTC.

The genes are TRBV13 and TRBJ2-7; TRBD2 matches at 8 bases. This CDR3 has 16 amino acids. Germline V gene sequence: CDR1 PRHDT, CDR2 FYEKMQ (reference sequence). Unmatched junction bases numbered 11, after V lost 0 bases and J lost 7 bases. The CDR3 loop reads CASSLGGLAYRGEQYF. The CDR3 coding sequence is TGTGCCAGCAGCTTAGGTGGACTAGCTTACCGCGGGGAGCAGTACTTC.

This chain joins TRBV28 and TRBJ2-2; TRBD2 agrees at 8 bases. V was clipped by 5 bases and J by 3 bases; unmatched bases: 17. Germline V gene sequence: CDR1 MDHEN, CDR2 SYDVKM. The CDR3 spans 19 residues. CDR3 coding DNA: TGTGCCAGCAGTCCGCCCGCAGCGGGAGTAATTTCCCACACCGGGGAGCTGTTTTTT. This translates into CASSPPAAGVISHTGELFF.

This clone was found a few times. Other DNA variants within this sample encode the same CDR3. This chain uses TRBV2 with TRBJ2-1; 8 nucleotides line up with TRBD2. This CDR3 spans 19 amino acids. Per the germline V gene, CDR1 is SNHLY and CDR2 is FYNNEI. CDR3 loop: CPRCDGGARAGSSYNEQFF. CDR3 sequence (DNA): TGTCCCCGCTGTGACGGGGGGGCGCGGGCGGGGAGCTCCTACAATGAGCAGTTCTTC.

This clone was seen a handful of times. The chain carries TRBV25-1 and TRBJ2-5, with D uncertain. Trimming removed 8 bases at V and 5 bases at J, with 12 bases between. The CDR3 is made up of 12 amino acids. The germline V gene has CDR1 MGHDK and CDR2 SYGVNS. The CDR3: CASASLQETQYF. For the CDR3, the DNA is TGTGCCAGCGCCAGTCTTCAGGAGACCCAGTACTTC.

The chain couples TRBV7-9 to TRBJ1-1, with D tentatively TRBD1 (5 bases). Germline CDR1 reads SEHNR; CDR2 reads FQNEAQ (reference sequence). The CDR3 is 14 amino acids. The V and J ends lost 3 bases and 6 bases respectively, with 14 bases between them. Here the CDR3 reads CASSFEGIAAEAFF. As DNA, the CDR3 is TGTGCCAGCAGCTTCGAGGGGATTGCGGCTGAAGCTTTCTTT. Complete variable domain (other parts from reference TRBV7-9 and TRBJ1-1): DTGVSQNPRHKITKRGQNVTFRCDPISEHNRLYWYRQTLGQGPEFLTYFQNEAQLEKSRLLSDRFSAERPKGSFSTLEIQRTEQGDSAMYLCASSFEGIAAEAFFGQGTRLTVV.

This clone was seen a single time. The chain uses TRBV2 and TRBJ1-6; possible D gene TRBD1, 5 bases. The CDR3 totals 16 residues. Germline V gives CDR1 SNHLY, CDR2 FYNNEI. Between the trimmed V and J ends, which lost 2 bases and 5 bases, there was a span of 13 bases. The CDR3 is CASSERRGTDNSPLHF. In nucleotides, the CDR3 is TGTGCCAGCAGTGAACGTCGGGGCACGGATAATTCACCCCTCCACTTT. Drawing the rest from reference TRBV2 and TRBJ1-6, the complete variable domain is EPEVTQTPSHQVTQMGQEVILRCVPISNHLYFYWYRQILGQKVEFLVSFYNNEISEKSEIFDDQFSVERPDGSNFTLKIRSTKLEDSAMYFCASSERRGTDNSPLHFGNGTRLTVT.

The chain couples TRBV3-1 (or the pseudogene TRBV3-2) to TRBJ1-2; perhaps TRBD1 as D (6 bases). This CDR3 is built from 13 residues. V lost 4 bases, J lost 6 bases, and 12 bases lay in between. Germline values: CDR1 LGHDT, CDR2 YNNKEL (reference sequence). This CDR3 is CASSRTGLDGYTF. CDR3 bases: TGTGCCAGCAGCCGCACAGGGCTCGATGGCTACACCTTC.

The V and J genes are TRBV7-9 and TRBJ2-3; 8 bases map to TRBD2. The germline V gene has CDR1 SEHNR and CDR2 FQNEAQ (reference sequence). The V gene end was trimmed by 5 bases and the J gene end by 5 bases; junction bases not matched to a gene: 9. The CDR3 loop spans 15 amino acids. DNA of the CDR3: TGTGCCAGCAGCCCCGGGGGGGGGCGAATAGATACGCAGTATTTT. Amino acids: CASSPGGGRIDTQYF.

The rearrangement joins TRBV13 to TRBJ2-1; D uncertain. Trimming shortened V by 0 bases and J by 10 bases, and 7 bases separated the two germline ends. The CDR3 has 12 amino acids. Germline V gives CDR1 PRHDT, CDR2 FYEKMQ (reference sequence). This CDR3 is CASSLGEREQFF. CDR3 DNA: TGTGCCAGCAGCTTAGGTGAGAGGGAGCAGTTCTTC.

The chain joins TRBV30 to TRBJ1-1; the D is unclear. From germline, CDR1 is GTSNPN and CDR2 SVGIG (reference sequence). The length of the CDR3 is 12 residues. The germline V and J ends were trimmed by 3 bases and 4 bases, with 9 bases remaining between them. CDR3 amino acids: CAWSLTGTEAFF. The CDR3 nucleotides are TGTGCCTGGAGCTTAACGGGCACTGAAGCTTTCTTT.

This clone is a singleton in its sample. The chain has TRBV7-9 and TRBJ1-2; D not certain. The CDR3 consists of 14 residues. CDR1 and CDR2 from the germline V gene are SEHNR and FQNEAQ (reference sequence). The V end lost 1 base, the J end lost 8 bases, and 14 bases lay between the germline ends. CDR3 loop: CASSLEFGRVGYTF. The DNA of the CDR3 is TGTGCCAGCAGCTTAGAGTTTGGGCGGGTCGGCTACACCTTC.

V is TRBV12-3 or TRBV12-4 and J is TRBJ2-7; D is unclear. The CDR3 is 13 residues long. Trimming shortened V by 1 base and J by 2 bases, and 6 bases separated the two germline ends. The CDR3 DNA reads TGTGCCAGCAGTTTAGGATCAACCTACGAGCAGTACTTC. Encoded protein: CASSLGSTYEQYF.

The chain carries TRBV9 and TRBJ1-3; 10 nucleotides agree with TRBD1. The junction had 4 bases not matched to a gene; V was cut back by 4 bases and J by 3 bases. The CDR3 runs 15 residues. Germline CDR1 SGDLS, CDR2 YYNGEE. The CDR3 region has the DNA TGTGCCAGCAGCCAGACAGGGGGCATTGGAAACACCATATATTTT. It translates to CASSQTGGIGNTIYF.

This clone was observed a few times. The rearrangement uses TRBV7-9 and TRBJ2-3; D is perhaps TRBD1 (6 bases). Germline values: CDR1 SEHNR, CDR2 FQNEAQ (reference sequence). This CDR3 is built from 16 residues. Trimming removed 3 bases at V and 2 bases at J, with 15 bases between. This CDR3 reads CASSFRSTGITDTQYF. The CDR3 DNA is TGTGCCAGCAGCTTCCGCTCTACAGGGATCACAGATACGCAGTATTTT.

The CDR3 spells CASTQQGGGRQPQHF. In DNA, the CDR3 is TGTGCCAGTACCCAACAGGGGGGGGGCAGACAGCCCCAGCATTTT. The V and J genes are TRBV19 and TRBJ1-5; 8 bases are a match to TRBD1. The J segment lost 7 bases and the V segment lost 7 bases, leaving 12 bases of the junction unmatched. Per germline, CDR1 LNHDA and CDR2 SQIVND (reference sequence). This CDR3 has 15 amino acids.